The present T cell receptor (beta chain) was sequenced within a study of blood T cell repertoires in COVID-19. Sequencing used immunoSEQ multiplex PCR; TCRdb keeps in-frame clones, though not all of them. The table shows some 520,000 clones, with about 88% occurring only once. CDR1 and CDR2 from the germline V gene are LNHDA and SQIVND (reference sequence). Trimming cost V 3 bases and J 3 bases, with 15 bases left between them. The CDR3 contains 16 residues. This sequence joins TRBV19 and TRBJ2-4; D perhaps matches TRBD2 (5 bases). The receptor was derived from a man younger than 35 with COVID-19, enrolled during active disease. Specimen: peripheral blood. CDR3 sequence reads: CASSMGRGQNKNIQYF. The CDR3 coding sequence is TGTGCCAGTAGTATGGGTCGCGGGCAGAACAAAAACATTCAGTACTTC. The full variable domain, in which reference TRBV19 and TRBJ2-4 provide the parts outside the CDR3, is DGGITQSPKYLFRKEGQNVTLSCEQNLNHDAMYWYRQDPGQGLRLIYYSQIVNDFQKGDIAEGYSVSREKKESFPLTVTSAQKNPTAFYLCASSMGRGQNKNIQYFGAGTRLSVL.